The 22 T cell receptor beta chains below were found in one sample sequenced in a study of cytomegalovirus exposure and HLA in healthy donors. With 60 Vbeta and 13 Jbeta primers, the PCR was carried out. Generated by immunoSEQ multiplex PCR, the TCRdb table keeps only in-frame clones and is missing some. Of about 130,000 clones in the sample, 72% were seen once. What was sequenced was PBMCs. The source of these receptors is a man aged 30-40 years in good health and CMV-seronegative.

The chain combines TRBV10-3 with TRBJ1-6, with D possibly being TRBD1 (6 bases). This CDR3 has 15 amino acids. Trimming removed 0 bases at V and 11 bases at J, with 14 bases between. CDR1 and CDR2 (germline): ENHRY, SYGVKD. CDR3 sequence reads: CAISESAGGATPLHF. CDR3 nucleotide sequence: TGTGCCATCAGTGAGTCGGCGGGGGGCGCGACACCCCTCCACTTT.

This clone was counted only a few times. The chain links TRBV5-4 to TRBJ2-1; 9 bases align to TRBD1. The CDR3 totals 15 residues. With 2 bases clipped from V and 4 bases from J, the junction kept 4 bases outside the gene matches. The germline V gene has CDR1 SGHNT and CDR2 YYREEE (reference sequence). The DNA of the CDR3 is TGTGCCAGCAGCTTATCACAGGGGGCTTACAATGAGCAGTTCTTC. Translation gives CASSLSQGAYNEQFF.

This clone turned up a few times. This chain joins TRBV7-9 and TRBJ2-7; D is possibly TRBD2 (5 bases). Germline V lookup: CDR1 SEHNR, CDR2 FQNEAQ (reference sequence). V lost 6 bases and J lost 3, with 24 bases in between. This CDR3 is 17 amino acids long. CDR3 in amino acids: CASSSPRANRGNYEQYF. The CDR3 DNA sequence: TGTGCCAGCAGTTCTCCCCGGGCCAATCGAGGGAACTACGAGCAGTACTTC.

The V gene is TRBV2, the J gene TRBJ2-7; 8 positions agree with TRBD1. CDR3 length: 14 amino acids. Germline assignment: CDR1 SNHLY and CDR2 FYNNEI. J was trimmed by 0 bases and V by 4 bases; bases with no gene match: 2. The DNA of the CDR3 is TGTGCCAGCAGTGCCCAGGGGGCCTCCTACGAGCAGTACTTC. Encoded protein: CASSAQGASYEQYF.

The rearrangement joins TRBV6-4 to TRBJ2-3; the match to TRBD2 covers 12 bases. The V gene end was trimmed by 0 bases and the J gene end by 4 bases; junction bases not matched to a gene: 2. Germline CDR1 and CDR2: MRHNA and SNTAGT. The CDR3 contains 16 residues. The CDR3 loop reads CASSDSASGGADTQYF. CDR3 bases: TGTGCCAGCAGTGACTCGGCTAGCGGGGGGGCAGATACGCAGTATTTT.

CDR3 sequence reads: CASSTHRAPNSPLHF. For the CDR3, the DNA is TGTGCCAGCAGCACACACAGGGCCCCTAATTCACCCCTCCACTTT. J is TRBJ1-6 and V is TRBV7-2; weak D call: TRBD1 (6 bases). Germline-derived CDR1 and CDR2 are SGHTA and FQGNSA. This CDR3 comprises 15 residues. V was trimmed by 5 bases and J by 6 bases, leaving 14 bases between them.

This chain connects TRBV6-1 to TRBJ2-4; 10 nucleotides align to TRBD1. The CDR3 totals 17 residues. The germline V gene has CDR1 MNHNS and CDR2 SASEGT. V shed 0 bases, J shed 7 bases, and the junction held 9 bases outside the gene matches. The CDR3 nucleotides read TGTGCCAGCAGTGAAGCGCCGACAGGGGGCCTTTTTAACATTCAGTACTTC. This gives the protein CASSEAPTGGLFNIQYF.

This clone was observed a handful of times. The genes are TRBV19 and TRBJ2-7; 14 nucleotides match TRBD2. The CDR3 has 15 residues. Trimming removed 1 base from V and 5 bases from J; junction bases left unmatched: 1. In germline, CDR1 is LNHDA, CDR2 SQIVND (reference sequence). DNA for the CDR3: TGTGCCAGTAGTATAGGGGGACTAGCGGGGGACGAGCAGTACTTC. Amino acid sequence: CASSIGGLAGDEQYF.

The rearrangement uses TRBV30 and TRBJ2-3; 7 bases map to TRBD1. The CDR3 has 15 residues. Germline V gene lookup returns CDR1 GTSNPN and CDR2 SVGIG (reference sequence). J lost 0 bases, V lost 2 bases, and 5 bases had no gene match. The CDR3 region is CAWSSGTASTDTQYF. The CDR3 region has the DNA TGTGCCTGGAGTTCCGGGACAGCAAGCACAGATACGCAGTATTTT.

The V gene is TRBV10-2, the J gene TRBJ2-3, with D uncertain. CDR1 is WSHSY and CDR2 is SAAADI in the germline V gene. Trimming took 8 bases from V and 0 from J, leaving 12 bases between them. The CDR3 contains 14 residues. The CDR3 bases are TGCGCCAGCGGAGCAGACGGAAGCACAGATACGCAGTATTTT. Translation gives CASGADGSTDTQYF.

The chain joins TRBV7-2 to TRBJ2-3, with 8 bases matching TRBD2. CDR1 and CDR2 (germline): SGHTA, FQGNSA. The V and J ends lost 0 bases and 8 bases, in that order; junction bases with no gene match: 10. This CDR3 has 16 amino acids. CDR3 nucleotide sequence: TGTGCCAGCAGCTTAGCTGCGGGGGGTTTCCCCTCTACGCAGTATTTT. It encodes CASSLAAGGFPSTQYF. The complete variable domain, with remaining parts taken from reference TRBV7-2 and TRBJ2-3, reads GAGVSQSPSNKVTEKGKDVELRCDPISGHTALYWYRQSLGQGLEFLIYFQGNSAPDKSGLPSDRFSAERTGGSVSTLTIQRTQQEDSAVYLCASSLAAGGFPSTQYFGPGTRLTVL.

The rearrangement joins TRBV5-1 to TRBJ2-1, with 10 bases aligning to TRBD1. With V trimmed by 4 bases and J by 9 bases, 10 bases remained unmatched. The V gene's germline CDR1 is SGHRS and CDR2 YFSETQ. CDR3 length equals 15 residues. The CDR3 DNA sequence: TGCGCCAGCAGCAGGGCCGGGACAGGGGATCTTGAGCAGTTCTTC. Protein product: CASSRAGTGDLEQFF.

V usage is TRBV7-2 and J usage is TRBJ2-7; D unclear. Germline CDR1 reads SGHTA; CDR2 reads FQGNSA. This CDR3 spans 13 amino acids. The ends were cut back, 4 bases at V and 0 bases at J, with 7 bases in the middle. The CDR3 sequence is CASSSTSSYEQYF. CDR3 in DNA: TGTGCCAGCAGCTCGACTTCCTCCTACGAGCAGTACTTC.

This chain joins TRBV9 and TRBJ2-3; possibly TRBD1 for D (6 bases). Germline loops: CDR1 SGDLS, CDR2 YYNGEE. The CDR3 sequence is 14 residues long. V dropped 0 bases and J dropped 2 bases, with 7 bases sitting between them. CDR3 in amino acids: CASSVEGDTDTQYF. The CDR3 DNA is TGTGCCAGCAGCGTAGAGGGGGACACAGATACGCAGTATTTT.

The chain has TRBV27 and TRBJ2-7; 9 bases match TRBD1. The CDR3 runs to 15 residues. Germline CDR1 is MNHEY and CDR2 is SMNVEV (reference sequence). The V gene end was trimmed by 5 bases and the J gene end by 5 bases; junction bases not matched to a gene: 10. This CDR3 is CASSPQQGARNEQYF. CDR3 nucleotides: TGTGCCAGCAGTCCTCAACAGGGGGCAAGGAACGAGCAGTACTTC.

This chain connects TRBV18 to TRBJ1-2; no firm D call. Germline V gene sequence: CDR1 KGHSH, CDR2 LQKENI. This CDR3 contains 13 residues. V shed 3 bases and J shed 5 bases, with 10 bases lying between them. The CDR3 DNA is TGTGCCAGCTCACCCTCGGACTTTTATGGCTACACCTTC. Its translation is CASSPSDFYGYTF.

The chain links TRBV6-6 to TRBJ2-5; 11 nucleotides line up with TRBD2. Germline trimming cut 0 bases from V and 5 bases from J; bases unmatched to any gene: 5. The CDR3 is made up of 16 amino acids. Germline assignment: CDR1 MNHNY and CDR2 SVGAGI (reference sequence). The CDR3 coding sequence is TGTGCCAGCAGTTACTCTAGCGGGGGGGCCGGGGAGACCCAGTACTTC. It codes for CASSYSSGGAGETQYF.

The chain has TRBV28 and TRBJ1-2; TRBD1 aligns across 9 bases. The CDR3 sequence is 15 residues long. CDR1 and CDR2 (germline): MDHEN, SYDVKM. V lost 5 bases to trimming and J lost 7 bases; unmatched junction nucleotides: 11. CDR3: CASSQFNRGPGGYTF. CDR3 coding DNA: TGTGCCAGCAGTCAATTTAACAGGGGGCCGGGTGGCTACACCTTC.

The chain carries TRBV11-2 and TRBJ2-5, with D hard to call. The J call is doubtful: the DNA matches TRBJ2-7 better. The CDR3 runs 11 residues. Germline values: CDR1 SGHAT, CDR2 FQNNGV. The CDR3 region is CASSWNYEQYF. CDR3 nucleotides: TGTGCCAGCAGCTGGAACTACGAGCAGTACTTC.

In this sample, this clone turned up a few times. The junction and the germline gene differ at one end; a read error may be behind it. The chain combines TRBV7-9 with TRBJ2-7; 7 bases are a match to TRBD1. The germline V gene encodes CDR1 SEHNR and CDR2 FQNEAQ (reference sequence). There are 14 residues in the CDR3. CDR3 region: CASRLGGGSYEQYF. The CDR3 DNA reads TGTGCCAGCAGATTAGGGGGCGGATCCTACGAGCAGTACTTC.

The chain recombines TRBV27 with TRBJ2-1, with D hard to call. The germline V gene encodes CDR1 MNHEY and CDR2 SMNVEV (reference sequence). CDR3 length: 13 residues. Trimming took off 3 bases at V and 7 bases at J, with 10 bases between the two ends. CDR3 bases: TGTGCCAGCAGTTTCGGTCCGAGGAATGAGCAGTTCTTC. The encoded protein is CASSFGPRNEQFF.

This clone was picked up one time. V is TRBV4-1 and J is TRBJ2-3; possibly TRBD2 for D (6 bases). The V gene's germline CDR1 is MGHRA and CDR2 YSYEKL. V was clipped by 1 base and J by 6 bases, with 14 bases between them. There are 15 residues in the CDR3. This CDR3 is CASSQVGQGLDTQYF. The CDR3 DNA follows: TGCGCCAGCAGCCAAGTAGGGCAGGGACTGGATACGCAGTATTTT.